The sample holds many counts of the clone carrying this T cell receptor beta chain. TCRdb passed the 5' RACE reads through MiXCR, listing each CDR3 protein once. The profile shows 50,000 to 75,000 distinct CDR3 sequences, less than 9.5% of them singletons. This sample is part of a study of early T cells in non-severe SARS-CoV-2 infection. The CDR3 is 14 residues long. Germline CDR1 DFQATT, CDR2 SNEGSKA (reference sequence). The TCR sequence derives from an adult who was a healthcare worker with PCR-confirmed SARS-CoV-2 infection or an uninfected control (not recorded which). The chain has TRBV20-1 and TRBJ2-1, with 7 nucleotides matching TRBD2. Source: whole blood, taken at baseline. The CDR3 DNA reads TGCAGCGCTCGGCGTCCGGGAGGAAGCAATGAGCAGTTCTTC. Its protein product is CSARRPGGSNEQFF.